These 18 T cell receptor beta chains were all obtained from the same sample, sequenced in a study of CD4 T cells in relation to SARS-CoV-2 and coronaviruses. The unexposed donors gave CD4+ T cells in about 2011-2019, prior to COVID-19. The cells were cultured for approximately 10 days before CD4+ T cells were isolated. No antigen is known for these receptors. Clones were read by immunoSEQ multiplex PCR, and TCRdb kept only the in-frame ones, dropping some. Of over 10,000 clones detected, about 78% appear once; the ten largest clones hold about 12%. The sample consisted of CD4+ T cells from PBMCs, cultured in vitro. Receptors were obtained from a human donor in good health.

The chain employs TRBV9 and TRBJ2-1; 8 bases line up with TRBD2. CDR1 and CDR2 from the germline V gene are SGDLS and YYNGEE. This CDR3 spans 17 amino acids. V lost 0 bases to trimming and J lost 6 bases; unmatched junction nucleotides: 11. CDR3 region: CASSVVGTGGRGNEQFF. The DNA for the CDR3 is TGTGCCAGCAGCGTAGTGGGAACGGGGGGGCGGGGCAATGAGCAGTTCTTC.

In the case of this clone: Other DNA sequences in the same sample also yield this CDR3. The chain joins TRBV10-3 to TRBJ2-5; maybe TRBD1 (5 bases). Per the germline V gene, CDR1 is ENHRY and CDR2 is SYGVKD. The CDR3 totals 14 residues. V was trimmed by 3 bases and J by 5 bases, leaving 13 bases between them. The CDR3 spells CAISDTQGRETQYF. The CDR3, as DNA: TGTGCCATCAGTGATACGCAGGGCCGGGAGACCCAGTACTTC.

This sequence joins TRBV30 and TRBJ2-3; D perhaps matches TRBD2 (6 bases). Germline V gene sequence: CDR1 GTSNPN, CDR2 SVGIG (reference sequence). The length of the CDR3 is 14 residues. Deletions cut 4 bases from V and 4 bases from J, with 15 bases between. The CDR3 DNA reads TGTGCCTGGACGCAAGCGGGTTGGGCAGATACGCAGTATTTT. Translation: CAWTQAGWADTQYF.

The gene calls are TRBV30 and TRBJ2-3, with D hard to call. Trimming stripped 2 bases from V and 5 bases from J, with 8 bases between. CDR3 length: 12 residues. Per the germline V gene, CDR1 is GTSNPN and CDR2 is SVGIG (reference sequence). CDR3 sequence (DNA): TGTGCCTGGAGTCACCATCGAGATACGCAGTATTTT. It translates to CAWSHHRDTQYF.

The chain carries TRBV18 and TRBJ1-1; TRBD1 matches at 8 bases. V was pared by 5 bases and J by 0 bases, with 5 bases of the junction left unmatched. The V gene's germline CDR1 is KGHSH and CDR2 LQKENI. CDR3 size: 15 residues. This CDR3 reads CASSTGTGMNTEAFF. The CDR3 DNA reads as TGTGCCAGCTCAACTGGGACAGGAATGAACACTGAAGCTTTCTTT.

The chain employs TRBV21-1 and TRBJ2-6; the table's D call TRBD2 went unverified against the DNA. TRBV21-1 represents a pseudogene. The CDR3 has 16 amino acids. This CDR3 reads CASSKGGGTGANVLTF. CDR3 coding DNA: TGTGCCAGCAGCAAAGGGGGGGGGACTGGGGCCAACGTCCTGACTTTC.

This clone was detected only a few times. The rearrangement uses TRBV5-6 and TRBJ2-7, with no clear D. V gave up 3 bases and J gave up 3 bases, with 10 bases separating them. Germline V gene lookup returns CDR1 SGHDT and CDR2 YYEEEE. The CDR3 is 13 amino acids. Here the CDR3 DNA reads TGTGCCAGCAGCTCGAAGGGATACTACGAGCAGTACTTC. Translation gives CASSSKGYYEQYF.

This clone was observed a single time. The J gene is TRBJ1-5, the V gene TRBV3-1 (or the pseudogene TRBV3-2); 9 nucleotides match TRBD1. The CDR3 has 13 amino acids. CDR1 is LGHDT, CDR2 YNNKEL, per germline (reference sequence). V lost 3 bases to trimming and J lost 6 bases; unmatched junction nucleotides: 0. The CDR3 spells CASSQDRGQPQHF. CDR3 DNA sequence: TGTGCCAGCAGCCAGGACAGGGGTCAGCCCCAGCATTTT.

The chain has TRBV6-1 and TRBJ2-7; the match to TRBD2 covers 12 bases. Germline CDR1 is MNHNS and CDR2 is SASEGT. This CDR3 has 19 residues. Germline trimming cut 2 bases from V and 4 bases from J; bases unmatched to any gene: 15. This CDR3 reads CASSERFGLTSGGPYEQYF. The CDR3, as DNA: TGTGCCAGCAGTGAACGATTTGGCCTGACTAGCGGGGGACCTTACGAGCAGTACTTC.

The V gene is TRBV19, the J gene TRBJ2-1; tentative D call: TRBD1 (6 bases). The germline V and J ends were trimmed by 5 bases and 8 bases, with 19 bases remaining between them. The CDR3 covers 15 residues. CDR1 and CDR2 from the germline V gene are LNHDA and SQIVND (reference sequence). The CDR3 spells CASSFTGHLRDEQFF. The CDR3 coding sequence is TGTGCCAGTAGTTTCACGGGACACCTTAGGGATGAGCAGTTCTTC.

The chain links TRBV4-2 to TRBJ2-3, with D unresolved. Trimming left V 0 bases short and J 0 bases short, with 10 bases between. This CDR3 is 16 amino acids long. In germline, CDR1 is LGHNA, CDR2 YNFKEQ. The chain's CDR3 is CASSQDQGQSTDTQYF. CDR3 nucleotides: TGTGCCAGCAGCCAAGATCAAGGGCAGAGCACAGATACGCAGTATTTT.

The J gene is TRBJ1-3, the V gene TRBV19; D gene uncertain. Trimming removed 10 bases at V and 0 bases at J, with 13 bases between. CDR1 is LNHDA and CDR2 is SQIVND in the germline V gene (reference sequence). This CDR3 region has 14 residues. DNA of the CDR3: TGTGCCACCAAACGTGGGAGCTCTGGAAACACCATATATTTT. Translated: CATKRGSSGNTIYF. The variable domain in full, completed from reference TRBV19 and TRBJ1-3, reads DGGITQSPKYLFRKEGQNVTLSCEQNLNHDAMYWYRQDPGQGLRLIYYSQIVNDFQKGDIAEGYSVSREKKESFPLTVTSAQKNPTAFYLCATKRGSSGNTIYFGEGSWLTVV.

This clone was seen a single time. The chain joins TRBV4-3 to TRBJ2-1; D perhaps matches TRBD2 (7 bases). Per the germline V gene, CDR1 is LGHNA and CDR2 is YSLEER. V lost 1 base and J lost 5, with 12 bases in between. CDR3 length: 15 residues. CDR3 region: CASSQVAGANNEQFF. The CDR3 nucleotides read TGCGCCAGCAGCCAAGTCGCGGGGGCAAACAATGAGCAGTTCTTC.

The chain combines TRBV11-2 with TRBJ2-2; the D gene is possibly TRBD1 (6 bases). Trimming removed 5 bases from V and 5 bases from J, with 15 bases in between. The CDR3 loop spans 15 amino acids. Germline values: CDR1 SGHAT, CDR2 FQNNGV. The CDR3 region has the DNA TGTGCCAGCAGCCTTACAGGGATGGGGACCGGGGAGCTGTTTTTT. This codes for CASSLTGMGTGELFF.

The table lists this clone with a count of one. The V gene is TRBV30, the J gene TRBJ1-2; D uncertain. CDR3 length: 14 amino acids. Germline assignment: CDR1 GTSNPN and CDR2 SVGIG (reference sequence). V lost 4 bases to trimming and J lost 2 bases, with 14 bases between them. The CDR3 loop reads CAWNWANDNYGYTF. DNA of the CDR3: TGTGCCTGGAATTGGGCAAACGACAACTATGGCTACACCTTC.

With respect to this clone: An end of the junction differs from the germline gene, which may be a read error. The gene calls are TRBV3-1 (or the pseudogene TRBV3-2) and TRBJ2-7; TRBD1 matches at 8 bases. The CDR3 is made up of 16 amino acids. CDR1 LGHDT and CDR2 YNNKEL come from the germline V gene (reference sequence). CDR3 in amino acids: CASSLQGQGFSSEQYF. CDR3 nucleotide sequence: TGTGCCAGCAGCCTCCAAGGACAGGGTTTTTCCTCCGAGCAGTACTTC.

The chain has TRBV30 and TRBJ1-2; 9 nucleotides line up with TRBD1. The junction had 0 bases not matched to a gene; V was cut back by 5 bases and J by 2 bases. The germline V gene has CDR1 GTSNPN and CDR2 SVGIG (reference sequence). CDR3 length: 12 residues. This CDR3 is CAWGTGNYGYTF. DNA for the CDR3: TGTGCCTGGGGGACAGGGAACTATGGCTACACCTTC.

This sequence joins TRBV24-1 and TRBJ1-4; D is unresolved. V lost 4 bases and J 2 bases, leaving 4 bases between the germline ends. CDR1 and CDR2 from the germline V gene are KGHDR and SFDVKD. The CDR3 extends over 13 amino acids. CDR3 sequence reads: CATSEGTNEKLFF. CDR3 DNA: TGTGCCACCAGTGAGGGGACTAATGAAAAACTGTTTTTT.